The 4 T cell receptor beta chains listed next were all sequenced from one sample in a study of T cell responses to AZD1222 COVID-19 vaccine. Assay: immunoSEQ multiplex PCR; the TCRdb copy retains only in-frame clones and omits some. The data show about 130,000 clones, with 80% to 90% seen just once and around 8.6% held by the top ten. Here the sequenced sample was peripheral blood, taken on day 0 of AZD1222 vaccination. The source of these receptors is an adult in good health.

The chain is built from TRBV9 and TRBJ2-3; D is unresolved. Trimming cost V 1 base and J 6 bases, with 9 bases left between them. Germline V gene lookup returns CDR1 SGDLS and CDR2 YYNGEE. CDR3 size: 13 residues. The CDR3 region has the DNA TGTGCCAGCAGCGTAACCGCTGAGGATACGCAGTATTTT. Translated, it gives CASSVTAEDTQYF.

CDR3 sequence reads: CASSLGQGVPNQPQHF. The CDR3 coding sequence is TGTGCCAGCAGCTTGGGACAGGGGGTCCCCAATCAGCCCCAGCATTTT. This chain connects TRBV7-8 to TRBJ1-5, with TRBD1 matching 11 bases. This CDR3 is 16 amino acids long. The J segment lost 3 bases and the V segment lost 3 bases, leaving 4 bases of the junction unmatched. Per the germline V gene, CDR1 is SGHVS and CDR2 is FQNEAQ.

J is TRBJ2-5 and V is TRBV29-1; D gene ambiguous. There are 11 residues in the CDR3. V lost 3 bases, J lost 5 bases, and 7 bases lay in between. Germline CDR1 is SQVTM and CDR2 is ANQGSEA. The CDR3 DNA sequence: TGCAGCGTTGAGGAACGGGAGACCCAGTACTTC. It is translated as CSVEERETQYF.

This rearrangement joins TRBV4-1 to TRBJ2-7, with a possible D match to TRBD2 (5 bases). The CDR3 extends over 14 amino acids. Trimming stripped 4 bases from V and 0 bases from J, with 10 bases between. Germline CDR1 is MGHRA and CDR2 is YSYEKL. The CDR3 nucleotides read TGCGCCAGCAGCCCAGCGGTAAGCTCCTACGAGCAGTACTTC. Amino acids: CASSPAVSSYEQYF.